The 3 T cell receptor beta chains below come from one sample, sequenced in a study of vaccination effects on CD4 cells after COVID-19. For these receptors, no antigen is known. ViraFEST used viral peptide pools to expand antigen-specific CD4+ T cells before sequencing. It was after approximately 11 days of culture that CD4+ T cells were isolated. The participants, recipients of two vaccine doses, got either BNT162b2 or mRNA-1273. The method was immunoSEQ multiplex PCR; TCRdb's version includes in-frame clones alone and lacks a portion of them. This sample yields 20,000 to 30,000 clones, of which around 70% are seen a single time; roughly 8% belongs to the top ten. The material sequenced was CD4+ T cells from PBMCs cultured with SARS-CoV-2 spike peptides, taken after COVID-19 vaccination. All receptors come from a human donor who received a COVID-19 vaccine.

This chain links TRBV3-1 (or the pseudogene TRBV3-2) with TRBJ2-2; D is uncertain. Trimming removed 5 bases from V and 5 bases from J, with 15 bases in between. Germline V gene sequence: CDR1 LGHDT, CDR2 YNNKEL (reference sequence). This CDR3 contains 15 residues. CDR3 residues: CASSAPIVDTGELFF. The CDR3 DNA reads TGTGCCAGCAGCGCCCCGATAGTAGATACCGGGGAGCTGTTTTTT.

The chain uses TRBV19 and TRBJ2-1; the match to TRBD2 covers 15 bases. Losses at the gene ends were 5 bases for V and 8 bases for J; bases not matched to a gene: 7. The length of the CDR3 is 16 residues. Germline values: CDR1 LNHDA, CDR2 SQIVND (reference sequence). DNA of the CDR3: TGTGCCAGTAGTTCCTCAGGACTAGCGGGGGGGTATGAGCAGTTCTTC. Its translation: CASSSSGLAGGYEQFF.

This sequence joins TRBV5-1 and TRBJ2-5, with D possibly matching TRBD1 (5 bases). V dropped 3 bases and J dropped 2 bases, with 14 bases sitting between them. The CDR3 covers 15 residues. CDR1 is SGHRS, CDR2 YFSETQ, per germline. This CDR3 reads CASSSLLGQQETQYF. The CDR3, as DNA: TGCGCCAGCAGCTCCCTTCTGGGGCAACAAGAGACCCAGTACTTC.